The 12 T cell receptor beta chains reported below all come from one sample, sequenced in a study of human thymus T cells. Clones were read by immunoSEQ multiplex PCR, and TCRdb kept only the in-frame ones, dropping some. Of roughly 60,000 clones in the sample, around 94% were seen once. Sequences were obtained from blood. These receptors originate from a boy in the first two years of life with a congenital heart defect but otherwise immunologically healthy.

Here the CDR3 reads CASSLPGTAFYGYTF. CDR3 DNA: TGTGCCAGCAGCTTACCCGGGACAGCATTTTATGGCTACACCTTC. The chain employs TRBV5-8 and TRBJ1-2; 7 nucleotides align to TRBD1. The CDR3 is 15 amino acids. V lost 2 bases and J lost 5; bases outside the gene matches: 9. The germline CDR1 and CDR2 sequences are SGHTS and YDEGEE.

This sequence joins TRBV5-6 and TRBJ1-4; possible D gene TRBD1, 5 bases. Looked up from germline, CDR1 is SGHDT and CDR2 is YYEEEE. This CDR3 spans 15 amino acids. Trimming stripped 4 bases from V and 5 bases from J, with 15 bases between. The CDR3 nucleotides read TGTGCCAGCAGCCGCAATAGGGGAAAAAATGAAAAACTGTTTTTT. This sequence encodes CASSRNRGKNEKLFF. Full variable domain (outside the CDR3, taken from reference TRBV5-6 and TRBJ1-4): DAGVTQSPTHLIKTRGQQVTLRCSPKSGHDTVSWYQQALGQGPQFIFQYYEEEERQRGNFPDRFSGHQFPNYSSELNVNALLLGDSALYLCASSRNRGKNEKLFFGSGTQLSVL.

V usage is TRBV2 and J usage is TRBJ1-4, with 7 bases aligning to TRBD1. CDR1 and CDR2 (germline): SNHLY, FYNNEI. J lost 14 bases, V lost 2 bases, and 8 bases had no gene match. The CDR3 runs to 13 residues. As DNA, the CDR3 is TGTGCCAGCAGTGAAAACAGGGGCGGGGGGCTGTTTTTT. Amino acids: CASSENRGGGLFF.

The chain has TRBV28 and TRBJ1-1, with a weak D call TRBD1 (5 bases). V was clipped by 3 bases and J by 0 bases, with 8 bases between them. From germline, CDR1 is MDHEN and CDR2 SYDVKM. The length of the CDR3 is 14 residues. CDR3 amino acids: CASSFGDLNTEAFF. CDR3 sequence (DNA): TGTGCCAGCAGTTTCGGGGACTTGAACACTGAAGCTTTCTTT. The complete variable domain, with remaining parts taken from reference TRBV28 and TRBJ1-1, reads DVKVTQSSRYLVKRTGEKVFLECVQDMDHENMFWYRQDPGLGLRLIYFSYDVKMKEKGDIPEGYSVSREKKERFSLILESASTNQTSMYLCASSFGDLNTEAFFGQGTRLTVV.

V gene TRBV30 combines with J gene TRBJ2-3; a weak D match, TRBD2 (5 bases). The V and J ends lost 2 bases and 3 bases respectively, with 15 bases between them. This CDR3 has 15 residues. Per germline, CDR1 GTSNPN and CDR2 SVGIG (reference sequence). The CDR3 protein is CAWSPTRGLTDTQYF. The CDR3 region has the DNA TGTGCCTGGAGTCCCACTCGGGGTTTGACAGATACGCAGTATTTT.

The V gene is TRBV6-5, the J gene TRBJ1-2, with D perhaps matching TRBD1 (5 bases). V was trimmed by 0 bases and J by 6 bases, leaving 11 bases between them. CDR1 is MNHEY, CDR2 SVGAGI, per germline. The CDR3 extends over 14 amino acids. The CDR3 region has the DNA TGTGCCAGCAGTTACTCCCTGGGACGTGATGGCTACACCTTC. Its translation: CASSYSLGRDGYTF.

The gene calls are TRBV7-2 and TRBJ2-1; weak D call: TRBD1 (6 bases). V gave up 1 base and J gave up 2 bases, with 9 bases separating them. Germline V CDR1 and CDR2: SGHTA, FQGNSA. There are 15 residues in the CDR3. The CDR3 DNA reads TGTGCCAGCAGCTTAGGGGGGACAACCTACAATGAGCAGTTCTTC. Translated: CASSLGGTTYNEQFF.

The J gene is TRBJ1-1, the V gene TRBV4-1; D is unclear. V lost 4 bases and J 1 base, leaving 10 bases between the germline ends. This CDR3 spans 14 amino acids. Germline V gene data show CDR1 as MGHRA and CDR2 as YSYEKL. CDR3 coding DNA: TGCGCCAGCAGCCTCTTCACTCCGAACACTGAAGCTTTCTTT. Protein product: CASSLFTPNTEAFF.

V and J are TRBV5-5 and TRBJ1-5; the D gene is possibly TRBD1 (6 bases). The CDR3 has 13 residues. From germline, CDR1 is SGHKS and CDR2 YYEKEE (reference sequence). The V gene lost 8 bases and the J gene lost 6 bases, with 15 bases spanning the gap. The CDR3 DNA reads as TGTGCCAGTAGTCGCGGGGGCGTTCAGCCCCAGCATTTT. This gives the protein CASSRGGVQPQHF.

The rearrangement links TRBV9 to TRBJ2-1; 12 bases align to TRBD2. Germline-derived CDR1 and CDR2 are SGDLS and YYNGEE. The junction had 13 bases not matched to a gene; V was cut back by 3 bases and J by 0 bases. This CDR3 contains 20 residues. CDR3 sequence: CASSGTSGVPRPSSYNEQFF. In nucleotides, the CDR3 is TGTGCCAGCAGCGGGACTAGCGGGGTCCCTAGACCAAGCTCCTACAATGAGCAGTTCTTC.

V and J are TRBV25-1 and TRBJ2-1, with D unresolved. V was pared by 8 bases and J by 1 base, with 3 bases between. The germline V gene encodes CDR1 MGHDK and CDR2 SYGVNS. This CDR3 region has 11 residues. The CDR3 bases are TGTGCCAGCGCTTCCTACAATGAGCAGTTCTTC. Its translation: CASASYNEQFF.

The rearrangement links TRBV9 to TRBJ1-2; 8 nucleotides match TRBD1. J lost 6 bases, V lost 0 bases, and 7 bases had no gene match. Germline V gene data show CDR1 as SGDLS and CDR2 as YYNGEE. This CDR3 region has 15 residues. CDR3 nucleotides: TGTGCCAGCAGCGTAGGGGGCAGGGGGCGAGATGGCTACACCTTC. Translation: CASSVGGRGRDGYTF.